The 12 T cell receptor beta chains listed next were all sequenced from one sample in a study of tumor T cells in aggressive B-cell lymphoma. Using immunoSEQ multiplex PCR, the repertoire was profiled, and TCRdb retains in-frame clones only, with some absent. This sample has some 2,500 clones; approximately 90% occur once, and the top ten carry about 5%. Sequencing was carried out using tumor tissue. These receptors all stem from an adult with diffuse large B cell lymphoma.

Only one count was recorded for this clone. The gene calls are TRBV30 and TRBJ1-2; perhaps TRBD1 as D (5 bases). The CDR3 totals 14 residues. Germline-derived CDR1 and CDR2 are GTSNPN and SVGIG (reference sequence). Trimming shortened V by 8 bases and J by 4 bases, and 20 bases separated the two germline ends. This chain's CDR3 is CAHFPQGYFYGYTF. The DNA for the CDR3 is TGTGCCCATTTCCCCCAGGGCTACTTCTATGGCTACACCTTC. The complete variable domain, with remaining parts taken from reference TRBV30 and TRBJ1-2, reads SQTIHQWPATLVQPVGSPLSLECTVEGTSNPNLYWYRQAAGRGLQLLFYSVGIGQISSEVPQNLSASRPQDRQFILSSKKLLLSDSGFYLCAHFPQGYFYGYTFGSGTRLTVV.

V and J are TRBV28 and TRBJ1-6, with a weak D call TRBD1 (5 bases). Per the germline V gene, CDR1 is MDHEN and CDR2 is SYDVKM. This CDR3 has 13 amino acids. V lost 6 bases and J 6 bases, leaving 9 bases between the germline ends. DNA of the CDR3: TGTGCCAGCAGCGGGGGGGGTAATTCACCCCTCCACTTT. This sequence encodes CASSGGGNSPLHF.

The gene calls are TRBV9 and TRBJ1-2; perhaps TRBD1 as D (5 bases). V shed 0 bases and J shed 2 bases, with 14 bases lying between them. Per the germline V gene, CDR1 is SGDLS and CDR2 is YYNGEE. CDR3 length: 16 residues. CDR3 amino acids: CASSVDRSAGNYGYTF. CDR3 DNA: TGTGCCAGCAGCGTAGATCGATCGGCAGGGAACTATGGCTACACCTTC.

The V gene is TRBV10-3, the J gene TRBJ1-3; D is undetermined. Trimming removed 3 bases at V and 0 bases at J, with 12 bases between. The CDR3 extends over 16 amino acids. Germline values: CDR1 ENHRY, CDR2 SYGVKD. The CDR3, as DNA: TGTGCCATCAGTGACTCCGTAGAGAGCTCTGGAAACACCATATATTTT. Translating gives CAISDSVESSGNTIYF.

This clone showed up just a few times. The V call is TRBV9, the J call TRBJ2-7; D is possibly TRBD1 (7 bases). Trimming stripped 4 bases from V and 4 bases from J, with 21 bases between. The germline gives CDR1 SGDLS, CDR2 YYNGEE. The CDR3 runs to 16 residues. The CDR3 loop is CASSPGGQTEGYEQYF. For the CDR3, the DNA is TGTGCCAGCAGCCCCGGGGGACAGACTGAGGGGTACGAGCAGTACTTC.

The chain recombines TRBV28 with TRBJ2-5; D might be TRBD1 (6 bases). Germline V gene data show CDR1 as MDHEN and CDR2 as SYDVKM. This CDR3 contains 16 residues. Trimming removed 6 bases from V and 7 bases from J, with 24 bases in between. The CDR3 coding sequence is TGTGCCAGCAGGGGGTCTGGGGTTCAGGGGATAATGACCCAGTACTTC. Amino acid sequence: CASRGSGVQGIMTQYF.

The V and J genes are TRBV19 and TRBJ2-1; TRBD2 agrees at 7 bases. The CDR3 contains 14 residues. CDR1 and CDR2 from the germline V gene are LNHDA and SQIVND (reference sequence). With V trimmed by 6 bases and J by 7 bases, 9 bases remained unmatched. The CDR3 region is CASSLGLGSNEQFF. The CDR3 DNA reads TGTGCCAGTAGCCTCGGACTAGGTTCGAATGAGCAGTTCTTC.

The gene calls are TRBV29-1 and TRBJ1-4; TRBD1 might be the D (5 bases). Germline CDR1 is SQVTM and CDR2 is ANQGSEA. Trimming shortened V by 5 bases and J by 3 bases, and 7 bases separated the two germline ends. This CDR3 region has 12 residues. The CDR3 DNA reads TGCAGCGTTAAGGGGTCTAATGAAAAACTGTTTTTT. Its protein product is CSVKGSNEKLFF.

DNA for the CDR3: TGTGCCAGCAGTTCGCAGGGGGCTGAGGACACCGGGGAGCTGTTTTTT. The encoded protein is CASSSQGAEDTGELFF. The chain is built from TRBV6-5 and TRBJ2-2; 8 bases match TRBD1. In germline, CDR1 is MNHEY, CDR2 SVGAGI. The CDR3 runs to 16 residues. Trimming cost V 4 bases and J 3 bases; bases outside gene matches: 7.

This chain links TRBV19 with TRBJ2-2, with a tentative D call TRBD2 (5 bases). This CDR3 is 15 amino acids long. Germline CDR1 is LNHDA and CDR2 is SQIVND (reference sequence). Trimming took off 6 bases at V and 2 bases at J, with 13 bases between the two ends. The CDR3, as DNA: TGTGCCAGTAGGGACTCGAGGAAAAACACCGGGGAGCTGTTTTTT. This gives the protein CASRDSRKNTGELFF.

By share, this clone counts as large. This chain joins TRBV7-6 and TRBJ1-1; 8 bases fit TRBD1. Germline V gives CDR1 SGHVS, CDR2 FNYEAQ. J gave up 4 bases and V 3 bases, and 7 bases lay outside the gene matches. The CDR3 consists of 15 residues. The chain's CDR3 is CASSFQTGEVTEAFF. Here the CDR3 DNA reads TGTGCCAGCAGCTTCCAGACAGGGGAGGTCACTGAAGCTTTCTTT.

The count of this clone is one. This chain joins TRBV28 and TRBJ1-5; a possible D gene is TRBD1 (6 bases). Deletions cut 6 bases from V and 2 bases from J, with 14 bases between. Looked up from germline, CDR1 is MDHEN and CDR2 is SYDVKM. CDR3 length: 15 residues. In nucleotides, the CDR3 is TGTGCCAGCAGGGAGGTGGGGGCCGGCAATCAGCCCCAGCATTTT. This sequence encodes CASREVGAGNQPQHF.